The 2 T cell receptor beta chains below come from one sample, sequenced in a study of cytomegalovirus exposure and HLA in healthy donors. Amplification used 60 Vbeta primers and 13 Jbeta primers. Libraries were prepared by immunoSEQ multiplex PCR; TCRdb keeps only in-frame clonotypes and omits some of them. The table lists under 150,000 clones, 82% of them singletons. The sample consisted of PBMCs. These receptors originate from a male donor in good health and CMV-seronegative.

The table lists this clone with a count of one. The genes are TRBV27 and TRBJ2-3, with 7 bases aligning to TRBD1. Germline loops: CDR1 MNHEY, CDR2 SMNVEV (reference sequence). This CDR3 has 18 residues. V shed 2 bases, J shed 4 bases, and the junction held 15 bases outside the gene matches. DNA of the CDR3: TGTGCCAGCAGTTTAACCTCCCCGACAGGGTTGAGTTCAGATACGCAGTATTTT. Encoded protein: CASSLTSPTGLSSDTQYF.

The chain links TRBV10-3 to TRBJ2-1, with TRBD2 matching 8 bases. CDR3 length: 17 amino acids. Germline CDR1 is ENHRY and CDR2 is SYGVKD. V lost 4 bases to trimming and J lost 6 bases; unmatched junction nucleotides: 14. DNA of the CDR3: TGTGCCATCAGTGGGGGATCAGCGGGGGCCGCACTCAATGAGCAGTTCTTC. Protein product: CAISGGSAGAALNEQFF.